Sequencing of this TCR beta chain was carried out in a study of cytomegalovirus exposure and HLA in healthy donors. Study findings and constraints: Specificity for CMV antigens was confirmed in vitro for a few of the CMV-associated chains. It was in a later analysis that TCR association rates were seen to vary by HLA locus, highest for DRB1 and lowest for HLA-C.

The V segment lost 8 bases and the J segment 4 bases; nucleotides outside the gene matches: 7. The CDR3 spans 14 residues. The germline V gene has CDR1 SGDLS and CDR2 YYNGEE. The PCR used 60 Vbeta and 13 Jbeta primers. The method was immunoSEQ multiplex PCR; TCRdb's version includes in-frame clones alone and lacks a portion of them. The table records nearly 110,000 clones, 65% to 80% of them present only once. A word on this clone: The antigen remains unidentified.

V is TRBV9 and J is TRBJ1-1; 11 bases agree with TRBD1. Sequencing was done on a sample of PBMCs. This TCR was sampled from a male donor in good health and CMV-seronegative. The CDR3 region is CASKSGTGGTEAFF. CDR3 bases: TGTGCCAGTAAGTCCGGGACAGGGGGCACTGAAGCTTTCTTT.